This passage covers 24 T cell receptor beta chains from one sample sequenced in a study of CD8 T cells in ankylosing spondylitis. Using its own MiXCR run on the 5' RACE reads, TCRdb lists one record per CDR3 protein. The repertoire holds approximately 350,000 distinct CDR3 sequences, with roughly 15% as singletons. What was sequenced was blood, either unsorted or a sorted T cell fraction (not recorded which). These receptors all come from a male donor with ankylosing spondylitis or in good health (not recorded which).

This sequence joins TRBV6-1 and TRBJ2-7; 15 bases are a match to TRBD2. The CDR3 totals 15 residues. In germline, CDR1 is MNHNS, CDR2 SASEGT. Trimming at V came to 6 bases and at J to 8 bases, leaving 8 bases not matched to a gene. The chain's CDR3 is CASRGGLAGGQKQYF. CDR3 in DNA: TGTGCCAGCAGGGGAGGACTAGCGGGAGGGCAGAAGCAGTACTTC.

This clonotype was picked up a small number of times. The chain is built from TRBV5-1 and TRBJ1-2; D is uncertain. The CDR3 is 14 residues long. Trimming removed 0 bases at V and 4 bases at J, with 10 bases between. Germline-derived CDR1 and CDR2 are SGHRS and YFSETQ. As DNA, the CDR3 is TGCGCCAGCAGCTTGGCGGCCCCCAGCTATGGCTACACCTTC. It translates to CASSLAAPSYGYTF.

This clonotype was observed a few times. The genes are TRBV5-1 and TRBJ1-1, with D possibly TRBD1 on 5 matching bases. Germline loops: CDR1 SGHRS, CDR2 YFSETQ. CDR3 length equals 15 residues. V was trimmed by 2 bases and J by 1 base, leaving 12 bases between them. In DNA, the CDR3 is TGCGCCAGCAGCTTACAAACGGGGGAGAACACTGAAGCTTTCTTT. Residues: CASSLQTGENTEAFF.

J is TRBJ2-3 and V is TRBV6-1; D is unresolved. This CDR3 has 13 amino acids. V was pared by 6 bases and J by 0 bases, with 7 bases between. The germline V gene encodes CDR1 MNHNS and CDR2 SASEGT. The DNA for the CDR3 is TGTGCCAGCAGGACTCACAGCACAGATACGCAGTATTTT. Protein: CASRTHSTDTQYF.

The chain couples TRBV29-1 to TRBJ2-3; 8 bases map to TRBD1. CDR1 is SQVTM, CDR2 ANQGSEA, per germline. The V segment lost 7 bases and the J segment 1 base; nucleotides outside the gene matches: 4. The CDR3 is 13 residues long. The CDR3 protein is CSARGLGTDTQYF. CDR3 bases: TGCAGCGCCAGGGGGCTCGGCACAGATACGCAGTATTTT.

This clonotype came up a few times. J is TRBJ2-1 and V is TRBV5-1; 9 bases agree with TRBD2. Germline CDR1 and CDR2: SGHRS and YFSETQ. This CDR3 has 16 amino acids. V gave up 0 bases and J gave up 3 bases; unmatched junction bases: 4. CDR3 sequence (DNA): TGCGCCAGCAGCTTGGGAGCGGGGGGATTCTACAATGAGCAGTTCTTC. Translation: CASSLGAGGFYNEQFF.

The rearrangement links TRBV15 to TRBJ2-1; either TRBD1 or TRBD2 may fit D (5 bases each). This CDR3 is 12 amino acids long. Germline-derived CDR1 and CDR2 are LNHNV and YYDKDF (reference sequence). In nucleotides, the CDR3 is TGTGCAATCTTGGGGGCCTACAATGAGCAGTTCTTC. Its protein is CAILGAYNEQFF.

This clonotype has more than one count but fewer than ten. The chain is built from TRBV11-2 and TRBJ1-1, with D maybe TRBD1 (5 bases). Trimming removed 4 bases from V and 5 bases from J, with 14 bases in between. The CDR3 is made up of 14 amino acids. Germline-derived CDR1 and CDR2 are SGHAT and FQNNGV. CDR3 sequence: CASSYGRGATEAFF. In nucleotides, the CDR3 is TGTGCCAGCAGCTACGGGAGGGGCGCAACTGAAGCTTTCTTT.

This clonotype has at least ten counts. The J gene is TRBJ1-4, the V gene TRBV12-3 or TRBV12-4, with 9 bases that match TRBD1. The J segment lost 4 bases and the V segment lost 4 bases, leaving 4 bases of the junction unmatched. The CDR3 sequence is 15 residues long. The CDR3 sequence is CASSWTGANNEKLFF. The CDR3 region has the DNA TGTGCCAGCAGTTGGACAGGGGCGAATAATGAAAAACTGTTTTTT.

The gene calls are TRBV5-1 and TRBJ1-1, with D tentatively TRBD1 (5 bases). The CDR3 covers 14 residues. Between the trimmed V and J ends, which lost 1 base and 2 bases, there was a span of 9 bases. Looked up from germline, CDR1 is SGHRS and CDR2 is YFSETQ. This CDR3 reads CASSLLGHNTEAFF. CDR3 DNA sequence: TGCGCCAGCAGCTTGCTCGGACATAACACTGAAGCTTTCTTT. The full variable domain, with the rest looked up from reference TRBV5-1 and TRBJ1-1, is KAGVTQTPRYLIKTRGQQVTLSCSPISGHRSVSWYQQTPGQGLQFLFEYFSETQRNKGNFPGRFSGRQFSNSRSEMNVSTLELGDSALYLCASSLLGHNTEAFFGQGTRLTVV.

This clonotype came up a few times. The chain links TRBV5-1 to TRBJ2-5; a possible D gene is TRBD1 (6 bases). Germline lookup yields CDR1 SGHRS and CDR2 YFSETQ. The CDR3 is 13 residues long. The germline V and J ends were trimmed by 4 bases and 4 bases, with 11 bases remaining between them. The CDR3 DNA is TGCGCCAGCAGCCCGGGACAAACAGAGACCCAGTACTTC. It specifies CASSPGQTETQYF.

The V and J genes are TRBV20-1 and TRBJ1-6; no clear D. The germline gives CDR1 DFQATT, CDR2 SNEGSKA (reference sequence). The CDR3 consists of 13 residues. Trimming removed 2 bases at V and 10 bases at J, with 12 bases between. CDR3 sequence: CSARFISGSPLHF. For the CDR3, the DNA is TGCAGTGCTAGATTTATATCCGGGTCACCCCTCCACTTT.

This chain joins TRBV20-1 and TRBJ2-5; D gene unclear. V lost 1 base, J lost 0 bases, and 6 bases lay in between. The CDR3 has 13 amino acids. Germline lookup yields CDR1 DFQATT and CDR2 SNEGSKA (reference sequence). The CDR3 loop reads CSARGRYQETQYF. The CDR3 DNA reads as TGCAGTGCTAGAGGACGGTACCAAGAGACCCAGTACTTC.

This clonotype was found many times. This chain uses TRBV15 with TRBJ2-5; unclear D gene. CDR1 is LNHNV, CDR2 YYDKDF, per germline (reference sequence). This CDR3 has 12 residues. Trimming left V 1 base short and J 4 bases short, with 4 bases between. CDR3 loop: CATSRGGETQYF. In nucleotides, the CDR3 is TGTGCCACCAGCAGAGGGGGAGAGACCCAGTACTTC.

This clonotype was seen more than once but under ten times. The chain recombines TRBV2 with TRBJ2-7; D possibly corresponds to TRBD2 (7 bases). Germline V gene sequence: CDR1 SNHLY, CDR2 FYNNEI. Trimming removed 6 bases from V and 1 base from J, with 13 bases in between. The CDR3 is 14 residues long. DNA of the CDR3: TGTGCCAGCAGGTCGGGGGGCGGATCCTACGAGCAGTACTTC. Amino acids: CASRSGGGSYEQYF.

This clonotype was recorded a few times. The genes are TRBV11-1 and TRBJ1-6; the match to TRBD1 covers 8 bases. The CDR3 runs 18 residues. J gave up 10 bases and V 3 bases, and 17 bases lay outside the gene matches. Germline assignment: CDR1 SGHAT and CDR2 FQDESV (reference sequence). The CDR3 protein is CASSLAGTLRGPGSPLHF. CDR3 in DNA: TGTGCCAGCAGCTTGGCGGGGACACTCAGGGGGCCAGGGTCACCCCTCCACTTT. The variable domain in full, completed from reference TRBV11-1 and TRBJ1-6, reads EAEVAQSPRYKITEKSQAVAFWCDPISGHATLYWYRQILGQGPELLVQFQDESVVDDSQLPKDRFSAERLKGVDSTLKIQPAELGDSAMYLCASSLAGTLRGPGSPLHFGNGTRLTVT.

About this clonotype: The junction does not match germline at one end; this may be a read error. The chain couples TRBV7-2 to TRBJ2-5; 10 positions match TRBD2. The CDR3 totals 15 residues. Per the germline V gene, CDR1 is SGHTA and CDR2 is FQGNSA. The CDR3 DNA reads TGTGCCAGCAGCCTAGCTGGGACTAGCGCTGAGACCCAGTACTTC. Translating gives CASSLAGTSAETQYF.

This clonotype was counted between two and nine times. The genes are TRBV3-1 and TRBJ2-2, with D unresolved. CDR1 is LGHDT, CDR2 YNNKEL, per germline (reference sequence). The V and J ends lost 1 base and 4 bases respectively, with 4 bases between them. This CDR3 is built from 13 residues. As DNA, the CDR3 is TGTGCCAGCAGCCAAGTAGCCACCGGGGAGCTGTTTTTT. Amino acids: CASSQVATGELFF.

The chain joins TRBV4-2 to TRBJ2-2; 9 bases fit TRBD2. With 2 bases clipped from V and 6 bases from J, the junction kept 10 bases outside the gene matches. The CDR3 covers 17 residues. Germline CDR1 and CDR2: LGHNA and YNFKEQ. The CDR3 spells CASSQLVASGAPGELFF. CDR3 in DNA: TGTGCCAGCAGCCAATTGGTAGCTAGCGGGGCTCCCGGGGAGCTGTTTTTT.

This chain joins TRBV21-1 and TRBJ1-2; the table's D call of TRBD1 was not tested on the DNA. TRBV21-1 is noted as a pseudogene. The CDR3 covers 16 residues. The DNA for the CDR3 is TGTGCCAGCAGCAAAAAATTCCGGGACAGGGGAGAAGGCTACACCTTC. It specifies CASSKKFRDRGEGYTF.

The rearrangement joins TRBV6-1 to TRBJ2-3, with unresolved D. Germline CDR1 reads MNHNS; CDR2 reads SASEGT. V was clipped by 5 bases and J by 6 bases, with 6 bases between them. The CDR3 totals 11 residues. The CDR3 DNA sequence: TGTGCCAGCAGTTATATGGATACGCAGTATTTT. It specifies CASSYMDTQYF.

V usage is TRBV2 and J usage is TRBJ2-7; D possibly corresponds to TRBD2 (5 bases). CDR1 and CDR2 from the germline V gene are SNHLY and FYNNEI. The ends were cut back, 5 bases at V and 5 bases at J, with 13 bases in the middle. The CDR3 consists of 13 residues. The CDR3 spells CASSLRSGHEQYF. The CDR3 nucleotides are TGTGCCAGCAGTCTCCGGAGCGGCCACGAGCAGTACTTC.

The V and J genes are TRBV6-2 or TRBV6-3 and TRBJ1-2, with D possibly TRBD1 on 5 matching bases. From germline, CDR1 is MNHEY and CDR2 SVGEGT. This CDR3 has 15 residues. V was clipped by 2 bases and J by 7 bases, with 17 bases between them. CDR3 loop: CASSYEATLRGGYTF. Here the CDR3 DNA reads TGTGCCAGCAGTTACGAAGCAACCTTAAGGGGTGGCTACACCTTC.

The V gene is TRBV15, the J gene TRBJ2-7, with D possibly TRBD1 on 5 matching bases. The germline V gene encodes CDR1 LNHNV and CDR2 YYDKDF (reference sequence). Trimming stripped 3 bases from V and 6 bases from J, with 12 bases between. This CDR3 contains 13 residues. The CDR3 loop is CATSRDTTGEQYF. The CDR3 DNA reads as TGTGCCACCAGCAGGGACACCACGGGCGAGCAGTACTTC.